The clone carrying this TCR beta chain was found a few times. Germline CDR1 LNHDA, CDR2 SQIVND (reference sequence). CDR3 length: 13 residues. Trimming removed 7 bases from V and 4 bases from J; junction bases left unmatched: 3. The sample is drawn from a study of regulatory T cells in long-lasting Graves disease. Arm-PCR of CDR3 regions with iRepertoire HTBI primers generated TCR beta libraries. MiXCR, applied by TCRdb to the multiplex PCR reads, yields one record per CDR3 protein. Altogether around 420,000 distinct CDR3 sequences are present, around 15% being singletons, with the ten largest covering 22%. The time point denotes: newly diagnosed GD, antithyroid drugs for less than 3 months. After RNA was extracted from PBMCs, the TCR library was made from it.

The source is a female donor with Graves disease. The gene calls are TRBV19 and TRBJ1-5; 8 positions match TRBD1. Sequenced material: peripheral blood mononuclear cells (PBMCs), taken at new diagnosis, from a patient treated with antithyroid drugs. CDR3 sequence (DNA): TGTGCCAGTACAGGGGGCTGGAATCAGCCCCAGCATTTT. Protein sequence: CASTGGWNQPQHF.